The 18 T cell receptor beta chains in this list originate from one sample, sequenced in a study of blood T cell repertoires in COVID-19. Sequencing was performed with immunoSEQ multiplex PCR; in TCRdb, only in-frame clones are kept and a portion is missing. The sample yields 160,000 or so clones, around 84% seen once. The sample was peripheral blood. The receptors come from a man aged 40-55 years with acute or convalescent COVID-19.

This clone was seen a handful of times. The rearrangement uses TRBV27 and TRBJ1-1, with a possible D match to TRBD1 (6 bases). CDR3 size: 15 residues. Germline loops: CDR1 MNHEY, CDR2 SMNVEV (reference sequence). V shed 6 bases and J shed 1 base, with 15 bases lying between them. CDR3 protein: CASSPGGLGNTEAFF. DNA for the CDR3: TGTGCCAGCAGCCCCGGGGGGCTAGGGAACACTGAAGCTTTCTTT.

V usage is TRBV23-1 and J usage is TRBJ1-2, with a tentative D call TRBD1 (5 bases). TRBV23-1 is an ORF for which the function is uncertain. The CDR3 loop spans 15 amino acids. Trimming pared 4 bases from V and 6 bases from J, leaving 18 bases between. CDR3 DNA: TGCGCCAGCAGTCCAATTTTAGGGTTCAGGGATGGCTACACCTTC. Protein product: CASSPILGFRDGYTF.

J is TRBJ2-3 and V is TRBV28; 8 nucleotides align to TRBD2. The CDR3 totals 13 residues. With 10 bases clipped from V and 9 bases from J, the junction kept 12 bases outside the gene matches. Per germline, CDR1 MDHEN and CDR2 SYDVKM. The CDR3 DNA reads TGTGCCACCCACCGGGGGGGGGAAGACACGCAGTATTTT. As protein: CATHRGGEDTQYF. Using reference TRBV28 and TRBJ2-3 for the parts outside the CDR3, the full variable domain is DVKVTQSSRYLVKRTGEKVFLECVQDMDHENMFWYRQDPGLGLRLIYFSYDVKMKEKGDIPEGYSVSREKKERFSLILESASTNQTSMYLCATHRGGEDTQYFGPGTRLTVL.

This chain uses TRBV5-5 with TRBJ1-1; the D is unclear. The V and J ends lost 4 bases and 1 base respectively, with 5 bases between them. The CDR3 runs to 12 residues. Germline CDR1 is SGHKS and CDR2 is YYEKEE (reference sequence). As DNA, the CDR3 is TGTGCCAGCAGCGCTAGGAACACTGAAGCTTTCTTT. The encoded protein is CASSARNTEAFF.

The V gene is TRBV28, the J gene TRBJ1-2, with 9 nucleotides matching TRBD1. Looked up from germline, CDR1 is MDHEN and CDR2 is SYDVKM. The V gene end was trimmed by 1 base and the J gene end by 2 bases; junction bases not matched to a gene: 5. CDR3 length: 16 residues. This CDR3 reads CASSLSGQGTNYGYTF. CDR3 coding DNA: TGTGCCAGCAGTTTATCCGGACAGGGGACAAACTATGGCTACACCTTC.

This sequence joins TRBV11-2 and TRBJ1-5, with D possibly matching TRBD1 (5 bases). This CDR3 is built from 15 residues. In germline, CDR1 is SGHAT, CDR2 FQNNGV. The V end lost 5 bases, the J end lost 2 bases, and 13 bases lay between the germline ends. In DNA form, the CDR3 reads TGTGCCAGCAGCCCCGGGGGGTTGCGCAATCAGCCCCAGCATTTT. Protein sequence: CASSPGGLRNQPQHF. Using reference TRBV11-2 and TRBJ1-5 for the parts outside the CDR3, the full variable domain is EAGVAQSPRYKIIEKRQSVAFWCNPISGHATLYWYQQILGQGPKLLIQFQNNGVVDDSQLPKDRFSAERLKGVDSTLKIQPAKLEDSAVYLCASSPGGLRNQPQHFGDGTRLSIL.

This chain connects TRBV30 to TRBJ2-2; D not certain. The germline V and J ends were trimmed by 2 bases and 1 base, with 5 bases remaining between them. From germline, CDR1 is GTSNPN and CDR2 SVGIG (reference sequence). The CDR3 is made up of 13 amino acids. In DNA form, the CDR3 reads TGTGCCTGGAGTAAACAGAACACCGGGGAGCTGTTTTTT. This codes for CAWSKQNTGELFF.

The J gene is TRBJ1-2, the V gene TRBV6-6; unclear D gene. V gave up 10 bases and J gave up 2 bases, with 11 bases separating them. Germline values: CDR1 MNHNY, CDR2 SVGAGI (reference sequence). The length of the CDR3 is 12 residues. This chain's CDR3 is CAISTGNYGYTF. Written as DNA, the CDR3 is TGTGCCATTTCGACGGGGAACTATGGCTACACCTTC.

The genes are TRBV5-1 and TRBJ1-4; D ambiguous. The ends were cut back, 0 bases at V and 8 bases at J, with 8 bases in the middle. CDR1 is SGHRS, CDR2 YFSETQ, per germline. The CDR3 covers 13 residues. CDR3 DNA: TGCGCCAGCAGCTTGGTACCTGGCGAAAAACTGTTTTTT. Amino acid sequence: CASSLVPGEKLFF.

V is TRBV6-6 and J is TRBJ1-1, with 7 bases fitting TRBD1. CDR1 MNHNY and CDR2 SVGAGI come from the germline V gene (reference sequence). With 6 bases clipped from V and 1 base from J, the junction kept 5 bases outside the gene matches. The CDR3 runs 14 residues. The DNA for the CDR3 is TGTGCCAGCAGAGGGGGACAGCCGAACACTGAAGCTTTCTTT. This gives the protein CASRGGQPNTEAFF.

J is TRBJ1-4 and V is TRBV5-1; 7 bases are a match to TRBD1. The germline CDR1 and CDR2 sequences are SGHRS and YFSETQ. V was clipped by 4 bases and J by 3 bases; unmatched bases: 6. The CDR3 is made up of 15 amino acids. CDR3 coding DNA: TGCGCCAGCAGCGGTTCAGGGGGGCCTAATGAAAAACTGTTTTTT. As protein: CASSGSGGPNEKLFF.

This clone was detected only once. This CDR3 is CASSSDRHSGNTIYF. The CDR3, as DNA: TGTGCCAGCAGCTCGGACAGGCACTCTGGAAACACCATATATTTT. This chain links TRBV5-4 with TRBJ1-3; TRBD1 matches at 7 bases. The CDR3 extends over 15 amino acids. Per germline, CDR1 SGHNT and CDR2 YYREEE (reference sequence). V shed 3 bases and J 0 bases; nucleotides not matched to a gene: 3.

This chain links TRBV11-1 with TRBJ2-5; a weak D match, TRBD1 (7 bases). Trimming removed 11 bases from V and 4 bases from J, with 14 bases in between. The germline CDR1 and CDR2 sequences are SGHAT and FQDESV (reference sequence). The CDR3 loop spans 12 amino acids. CDR3 bases: TGTGCCCTCCAGGGGGGCCGAGAGACCCAGTACTTC. The encoded protein is CALQGGRETQYF.

The genes are TRBV11-2 and TRBJ2-3; the D is unclear. Trimming shortened V by 4 bases and J by 0 bases, and 8 bases separated the two germline ends. CDR1 and CDR2 from the germline V gene are SGHAT and FQNNGV. The CDR3 has 14 residues. The CDR3 region has the DNA TGTGCCAGCAGCTCACTATCTAGCACAGATACGCAGTATTTT. This codes for CASSSLSSTDTQYF.

This chain connects TRBV7-8 to TRBJ1-2; perhaps TRBD1 as D (5 bases). The CDR3 consists of 16 residues. V lost 11 bases and J 0 bases, leaving 22 bases between the germline ends. Looked up from germline, CDR1 is SGHVS and CDR2 is FQNEAQ. The CDR3 spells CASGVVGKLANYGYTF. DNA of the CDR3: TGTGCCTCGGGGGTCGTGGGGAAGTTAGCTAACTATGGCTACACCTTC.

This sequence joins TRBV6-4 and TRBJ1-5; TRBD1 matches at 12 bases. This CDR3 contains 20 residues. The germline V gene encodes CDR1 MRHNA and CDR2 SNTAGT. V was pared by 4 bases and J by 0 bases, with 13 bases of the junction left unmatched. The CDR3 coding sequence is TGTGCCAGCAGTGGGCCGGGACAGGGGGCGAGAGTGTATAGCAATCAGCCCCAGCATTTT. Translated, it gives CASSGPGQGARVYSNQPQHF.

The V call is TRBV20-1, the J call TRBJ2-3; D remains unclear. CDR3 size: 11 residues. V lost 5 bases, J lost 3 bases, and 6 bases lay in between. Germline V gene lookup returns CDR1 DFQATT and CDR2 SNEGSKA (reference sequence). CDR3 loop: CSAPLTDTQYF. CDR3 in DNA: TGCAGTGCTCCTCTTACAGATACGCAGTATTTT.

The chain links TRBV18 to TRBJ1-1; possibly TRBD1 for D (6 bases). CDR1 and CDR2 (germline): KGHSH, LQKENI. The CDR3 is 15 amino acids. V was trimmed by 0 bases and J by 8 bases, leaving 16 bases between them. The CDR3 loop is CASSPPLNSGTEAFF. In DNA form, the CDR3 reads TGTGCCAGCTCACCACCGTTGAATTCCGGGACAGAAGCTTTCTTT.